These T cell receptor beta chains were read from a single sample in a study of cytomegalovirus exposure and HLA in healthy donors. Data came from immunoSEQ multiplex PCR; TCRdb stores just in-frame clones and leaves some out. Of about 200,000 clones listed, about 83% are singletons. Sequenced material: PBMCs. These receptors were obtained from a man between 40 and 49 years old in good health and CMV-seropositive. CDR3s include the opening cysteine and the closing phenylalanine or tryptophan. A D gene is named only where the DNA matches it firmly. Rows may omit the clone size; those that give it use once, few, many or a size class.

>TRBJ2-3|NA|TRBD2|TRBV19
CASRLAVSTDTQYF
TGTGCCAGTAGGCTAGCGGTGAGCACAGATACGCAGTATTTT
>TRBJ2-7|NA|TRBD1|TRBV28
CASSLYGTDYEQYF
TGTGCCAGCAGTTTATATGGGACAGACTACGAGCAGTACTTC
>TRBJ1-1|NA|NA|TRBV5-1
CASSLVMADEAFF
TGCGCCAGCAGCTTGGTCATGGCAGATGAAGCTTTCTTT
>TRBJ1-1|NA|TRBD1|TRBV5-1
CASSYRGGTEAFF
TGCGCCAGCAGCTACAGGGGAGGCACTGAAGCTTTCTTT
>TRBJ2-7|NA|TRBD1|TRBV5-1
CASSLPDRGVYEQYF
TGCGCCAGCAGCTTGCCGGACAGGGGAGTATACGAGCAGTACTTC
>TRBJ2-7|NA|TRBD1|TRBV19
CASSIGGQGAFEQYF
TGTGCCAGTAGTATTGGAGGACAGGGGGCGTTCGAGCAGTACTTC
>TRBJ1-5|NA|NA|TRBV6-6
CASSQKGGPQPQHF
TGTGCCAGCAGCCAAAAGGGAGGGCCCCAGCCCCAGCATTTT
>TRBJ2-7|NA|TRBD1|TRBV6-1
CASTRTGSLYEQYF
TGTGCCAGCACTAGGACAGGTTCCCTCTACGAGCAGTACTTC
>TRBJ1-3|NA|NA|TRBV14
CASSQVAGYSGNTIYF
TGTGCCAGCAGCCAAGTGGCAGGCTACTCTGGAAACACCATATATTTT
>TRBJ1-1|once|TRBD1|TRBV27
CASNSRGRYTEAFF
TGTGCCAGCAATTCTAGGGGGCGGTACACTGAAGCTTTCTTT
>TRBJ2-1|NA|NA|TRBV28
CASSEIDRSGEQFF
TGTGCCAGCAGTGAAATCGACAGGTCAGGTGAGCAGTTCTTC
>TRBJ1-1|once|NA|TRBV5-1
CASKGGDVNTEAFF
TGCGCCAGCAAGGGGGGGGATGTGAACACTGAAGCTTTCTTT
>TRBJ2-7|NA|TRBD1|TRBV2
CASRETGAEIYF
TGTGCCAGCAGGGAGACAGGGGCCGAGATCTACTTC
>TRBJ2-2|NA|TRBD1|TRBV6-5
CASSVGTVYTGELFF
TGTGCCAGCAGTGTCGGGACAGTTTACACCGGGGAGCTGTTTTTT
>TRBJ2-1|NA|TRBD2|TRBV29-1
CSVDPGTSGSNEQFF
TGCAGCGTTGACCCCGGGACTAGCGGGAGCAATGAGCAGTTCTTC
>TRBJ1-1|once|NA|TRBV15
CATSRSGLTEAFF
TGTGCCACCAGCAGGTCAGGTTTAACTGAAGCTTTCTTT
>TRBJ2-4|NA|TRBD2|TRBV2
CASSYMTSGVAKNSQYF
TGTGCCAGCAGCTATATGACTAGCGGGGTAGCCAAAAACAGTCAGTACTTC
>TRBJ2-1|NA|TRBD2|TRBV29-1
CSAELAGRYNEQFF
TGCAGCGCGGAACTAGCGGGTCGCTACAATGAGCAGTTCTTC
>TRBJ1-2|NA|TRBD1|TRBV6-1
CASSEPGGYYGYTF
TGTGCCAGCAGTGAACCAGGGGGTTATTATGGCTACACCTTC
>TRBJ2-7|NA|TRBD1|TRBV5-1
CASSPRRTGRMDEQYF
TGCGCCAGCAGCCCGAGGAGGACAGGGCGCATGGACGAGCAGTACTTC
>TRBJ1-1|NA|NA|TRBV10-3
CAISAQGTMNTEAFF
TGTGCCATCAGTGCTCAGGGTACGATGAACACTGAAGCTTTCTTT
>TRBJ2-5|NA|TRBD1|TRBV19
CASSVTGDKETQYF
TGTGCCAGTAGTGTCACAGGGGACAAAGAGACCCAGTACTTC
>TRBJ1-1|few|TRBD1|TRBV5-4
CASSSTGAILPGEAFF
TGTGCCAGCAGCTCCACAGGGGCAATCCTCCCGGGGGAAGCTTTCTTT
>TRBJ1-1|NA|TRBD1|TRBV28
CASSQAGGPYTEAFF
TGTGCCAGCTCCCAAGCAGGGGGGCCATACACTGAAGCTTTCTTT
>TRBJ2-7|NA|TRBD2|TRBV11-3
CASSSGLAGREQYF
TGTGCCAGCAGCTCCGGACTAGCGGGACGCGAGCAGTACTTC
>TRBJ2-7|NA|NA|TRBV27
CASSLYGSEGYEQYF
TGTGCCAGCAGTTTGTACGGGTCGGAGGGGTACGAGCAGTACTTC
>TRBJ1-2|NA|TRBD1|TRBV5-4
CAMNQQGTNYGYTF
TGTGCCATGAACCAACAGGGGACTAACTATGGCTACACCTTC
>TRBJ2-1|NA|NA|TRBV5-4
CASSLGRAYNEQFF
TGTGCCAGCAGCTTGGGGCGGGCCTACAATGAGCAGTTCTTC
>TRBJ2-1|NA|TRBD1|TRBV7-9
CASSVLPGQGFNEQFF
TGTGCCAGCAGCGTATTACCGGGACAGGGATTTAATGAGCAGTTCTTC
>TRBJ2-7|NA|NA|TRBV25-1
CASSEAGSYEQYF
TGTGCCAGCAGTGAAGCCGGGTCCTACGAGCAGTACTTC
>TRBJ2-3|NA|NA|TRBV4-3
CASSQGPGWTDTQYF
TGCGCCAGCAGCCAAGGGCCGGGGTGGACAGATACGCAGTATTTT
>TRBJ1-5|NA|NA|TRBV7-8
CASSPSGHSNQPQHF
TGTGCCAGCAGCCCCAGCGGGCATAGCAATCAGCCCCAGCATTTT
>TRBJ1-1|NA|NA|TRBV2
CASRGPGRRDTEAFF
TGTGCCAGCAGAGGACCCGGGAGACGGGACACTGAAGCTTTCTTT
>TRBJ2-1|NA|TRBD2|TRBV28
CASSFRREVNEQFF
TGTGCCAGCAGTTTCCGGCGGGAGGTCAATGAGCAGTTCTTC
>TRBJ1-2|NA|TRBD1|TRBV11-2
CASSSRDRNYGYTF
TGTGCCAGCAGCTCCCGGGACAGGAACTATGGCTACACCTTC
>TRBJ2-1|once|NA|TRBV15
CATSRVGGSSYNEQFF
TGTGCCACCAGCAGAGTGGGGGGTAGTTCCTACAATGAGCAGTTCTTC
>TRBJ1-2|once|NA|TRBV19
CASSFRGGGAVGYTF
TGTGCCAGTAGTTTTCGTGGTGGGGGGGCCGTTGGCTACACCTTC
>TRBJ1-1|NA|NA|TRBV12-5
CASVNTGTEAFF
TGTGCTTCTGTGAACACAGGCACTGAAGCTTTCTTT
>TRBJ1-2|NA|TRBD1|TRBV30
CAWSVGTGAAYGYTF
TGTGCCTGGAGTGTAGGGACAGGAGCCGCCTATGGCTACACCTTC
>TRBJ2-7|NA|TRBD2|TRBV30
CAWSAGTSGQTYEQYF
TGTGCCTGGAGCGCCGGGACTAGCGGCCAGACCTACGAGCAGTACTTC
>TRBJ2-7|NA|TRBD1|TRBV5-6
CASSSDRGAYEQYF
TGTGCCAGCAGCTCGGACAGGGGCGCCTACGAGCAGTACTTC
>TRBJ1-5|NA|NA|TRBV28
CASSSPSDFQPQHF
TGTGCCAGCAGTTCTCCTTCGGACTTTCAGCCCCAGCATTTT
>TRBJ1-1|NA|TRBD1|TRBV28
CASSASSGGNTEAFF
TGTGCCAGCAGCGCGTCTTCAGGGGGTAACACTGAAGCTTTCTTT
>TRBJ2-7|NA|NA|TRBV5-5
CASSRQEAYEQYF
TGTGCCAGCAGCCGACAGGAGGCCTACGAGCAGTACTTC
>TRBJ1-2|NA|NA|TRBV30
CAWRRQGFWEGYTF
TGTGCCTGGAGAAGGCAGGGATTCTGGGAAGGCTACACCTTC
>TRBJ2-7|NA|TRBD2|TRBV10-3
CAISESLAGGPYEQYF
TGTGCCATCAGTGAATCACTAGCGGGAGGGCCCTACGAGCAGTACTTC
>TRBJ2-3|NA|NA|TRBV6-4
CANSDVGGSTDTQYF
TGTGCCAACAGTGATGTAGGAGGGAGCACAGATACGCAGTATTTT
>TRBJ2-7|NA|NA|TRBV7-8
CASSLASFSRVEQYF
TGTGCCAGCAGCTTAGCAAGCTTCTCGCGCGTCGAGCAGTACTTC
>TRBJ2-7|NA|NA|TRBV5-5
CASSLGPTGFYEQYF
TGTGCCAGCAGCTTGGGTCCCACAGGGTTCTACGAGCAGTACTTC
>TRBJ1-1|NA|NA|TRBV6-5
CASSYSQGAGTEAFF
TGTGCCAGCAGTTACTCCCAGGGAGCGGGGACTGAAGCTTTCTTT
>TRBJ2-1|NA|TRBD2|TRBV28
CASSFRTSGRYNEQFF
TGTGCCAGCAGTTTTAGGACTAGCGGGCGCTACAATGAGCAGTTCTTC
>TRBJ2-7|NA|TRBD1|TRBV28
CASSPPGQGAGEQYF
TGTGCCAGCAGTCCGCCCGGACAGGGGGCTGGGGAGCAGTACTTC
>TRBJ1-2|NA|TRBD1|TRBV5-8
CASSSGGFGYGYTF
TGTGCCAGCAGCTCAGGGGGTTTCGGCTATGGCTACACCTTC
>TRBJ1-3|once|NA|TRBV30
CAWSVPRERGNTIYF
TGTGCCTGGAGTGTACCCCGGGAAAGAGGAAACACCATATATTTT
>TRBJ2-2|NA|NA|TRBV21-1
CAAGGTGGPGELFF
TGTGCCGCCGGAGGGACAGGGGGCCCCGGGGAGCTGTTTTTT
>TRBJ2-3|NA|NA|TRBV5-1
CASSADSSTDTQYF
TGCGCCAGCAGCGCGGACAGTAGCACAGATACGCAGTATTTT
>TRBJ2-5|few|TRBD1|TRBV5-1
CASSLTSGGAETQYF
TGCGCCAGCAGCTTAACTTCAGGGGGCGCAGAGACCCAGTACTTC
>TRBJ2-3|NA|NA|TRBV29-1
CSVEDRGSPSTDTQYF
TGCAGCGTTGAAGATCGAGGTAGCCCTAGCACAGATACGCAGTATTTT
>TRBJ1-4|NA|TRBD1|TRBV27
CASSLFGSNRGEKLFF
TGTGCCAGCAGTTTATTCGGGTCCAACAGGGGTGAAAAACTGTTTTTT